The clone carrying this T cell receptor beta chain was counted at least ten times. The data derive from a study of neurological immune-mediated disorders. TCRdb re-derived calls from the 5' RACE reads in MiXCR, one entry per CDR3 protein. The sample lists about 50,000 distinct CDR3 sequences, approximately 10% seen once, with about 5% in the top ten. Germline-derived CDR1 and CDR2 are SGDLS and YYNGEE. The CDR3 sequence is 16 residues long. V dropped 0 bases and J dropped 7; count of bases not matched to a gene: 11. The source of this sequence is a man between 65 and 85 years old with HTLV-1-associated myelopathy (HAM/TSP). The sample consisted of PBMCs. This sequence joins TRBV9 and TRBJ1-2; TRBD1 matches 8 bases. CDR3 protein: CASSVGMWDRLRGYTF. CDR3 nucleotide sequence: TGTGCCAGCAGCGTAGGTATGTGGGACAGGCTTCGTGGCTACACCTTC.